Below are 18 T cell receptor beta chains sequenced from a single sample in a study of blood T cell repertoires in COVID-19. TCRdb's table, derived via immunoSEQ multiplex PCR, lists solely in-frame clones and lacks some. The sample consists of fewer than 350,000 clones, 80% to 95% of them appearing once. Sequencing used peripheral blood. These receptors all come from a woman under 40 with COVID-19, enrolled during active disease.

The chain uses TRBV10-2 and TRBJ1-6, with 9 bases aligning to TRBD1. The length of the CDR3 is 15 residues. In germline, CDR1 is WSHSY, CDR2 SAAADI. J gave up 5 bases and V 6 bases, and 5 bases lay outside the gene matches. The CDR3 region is CASRSRTGDNSPLHF. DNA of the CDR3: TGCGCCAGCAGATCTAGGACAGGGGATAATTCACCCCTCCACTTT.

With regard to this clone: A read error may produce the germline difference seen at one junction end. In DNA, the CDR3 is TGTGCCAGCAGCCAAACAGGGGAACGATTATATTTT. This sequence encodes CASSQTGERLYF. The chain recombines TRBV6-6 with TRBJ1-5, with 7 bases matching TRBD1. Germline V lookup: CDR1 MNHNY, CDR2 SVGAGI (reference sequence). The CDR3 totals 12 residues.

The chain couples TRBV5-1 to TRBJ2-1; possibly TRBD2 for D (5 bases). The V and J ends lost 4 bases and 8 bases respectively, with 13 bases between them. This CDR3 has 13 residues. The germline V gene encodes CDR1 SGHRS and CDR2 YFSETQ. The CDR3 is CASSPAGAYEQFF. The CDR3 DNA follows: TGCGCCAGCAGCCCCGCGGGTGCGTATGAGCAGTTCTTC.

CDR3: CASSLDWREKRSGANVLTF. CDR3 sequence (DNA): TGTGCCAGCAGCTTAGATTGGCGGGAGAAAAGGTCTGGGGCCAACGTCCTGACTTTC. The chain couples TRBV7-9 to TRBJ2-6; 7 nucleotides agree with TRBD2. Germline V gene lookup returns CDR1 SEHNR and CDR2 FQNEAQ (reference sequence). CDR3 length equals 19 residues. With 1 base clipped from V and 1 base from J, the junction kept 10 bases outside the gene matches.

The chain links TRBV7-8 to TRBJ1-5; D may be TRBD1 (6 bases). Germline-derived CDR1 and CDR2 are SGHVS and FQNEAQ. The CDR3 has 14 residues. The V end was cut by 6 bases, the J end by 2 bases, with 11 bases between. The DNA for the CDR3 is TGTGCCAGCAGTTCACAGGGACGCAATCAGCCCCAGCATTTT. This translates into CASSSQGRNQPQHF. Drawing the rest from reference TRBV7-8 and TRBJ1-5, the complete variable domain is GAGVSQSPRYKVAKRGQDVALRCDPISGHVSLFWYQQALGQGPEFLTYFQNEAQLDKSGLPSDRFFAERPEGSVSTLKIQRTQQEDSAVYLCASSSQGRNQPQHFGDGTRLSIL.

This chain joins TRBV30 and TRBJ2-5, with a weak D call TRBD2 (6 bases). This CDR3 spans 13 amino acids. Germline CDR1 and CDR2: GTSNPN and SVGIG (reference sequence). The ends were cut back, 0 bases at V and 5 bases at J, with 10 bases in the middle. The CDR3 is CAWSVRSGETQYF. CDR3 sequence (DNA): TGTGCCTGGAGTGTACGAAGCGGGGAGACCCAGTACTTC. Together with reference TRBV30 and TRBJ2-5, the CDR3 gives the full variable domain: SQTIHQWPATLVQPVGSPLSLECTVEGTSNPNLYWYRQAAGRGLQLLFYSVGIGQISSEVPQNLSASRPQDRQFILSSKKLLLSDSGFYLCAWSVRSGETQYFGPGTRLLVL.

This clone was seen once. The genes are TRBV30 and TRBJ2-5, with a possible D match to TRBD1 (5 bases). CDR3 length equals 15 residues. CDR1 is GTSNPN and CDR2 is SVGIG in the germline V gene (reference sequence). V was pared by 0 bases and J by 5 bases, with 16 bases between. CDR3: CAWSVIDRYGETQYF. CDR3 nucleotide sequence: TGTGCCTGGAGTGTAATCGACAGATACGGGGAGACCCAGTACTTC.

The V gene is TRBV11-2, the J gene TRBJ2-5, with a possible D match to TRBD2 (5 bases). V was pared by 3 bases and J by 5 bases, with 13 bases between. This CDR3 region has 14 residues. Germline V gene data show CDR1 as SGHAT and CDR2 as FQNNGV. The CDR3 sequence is CASSFTSSYETQYF. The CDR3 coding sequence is TGTGCCAGCAGCTTTACCTCTAGCTATGAGACCCAGTACTTC. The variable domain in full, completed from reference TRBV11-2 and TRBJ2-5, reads EAGVAQSPRYKIIEKRQSVAFWCNPISGHATLYWYQQILGQGPKLLIQFQNNGVVDDSQLPKDRFSAERLKGVDSTLKIQPAKLEDSAVYLCASSFTSSYETQYFGPGTRLLVL.

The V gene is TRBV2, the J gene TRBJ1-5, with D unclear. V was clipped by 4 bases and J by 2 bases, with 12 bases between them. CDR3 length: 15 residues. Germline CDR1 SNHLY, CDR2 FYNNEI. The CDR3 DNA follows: TGTGCCAGCAGTGCCGGAGGGAGTCGCAATCAGCCCCAGCATTTT. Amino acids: CASSAGGSRNQPQHF.

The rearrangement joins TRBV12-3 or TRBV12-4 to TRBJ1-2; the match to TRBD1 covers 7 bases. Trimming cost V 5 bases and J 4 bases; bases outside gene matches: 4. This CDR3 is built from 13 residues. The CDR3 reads CASSRTGSYGYTF. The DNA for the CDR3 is TGTGCCAGCAGTCGGACAGGATCCTATGGCTACACCTTC.

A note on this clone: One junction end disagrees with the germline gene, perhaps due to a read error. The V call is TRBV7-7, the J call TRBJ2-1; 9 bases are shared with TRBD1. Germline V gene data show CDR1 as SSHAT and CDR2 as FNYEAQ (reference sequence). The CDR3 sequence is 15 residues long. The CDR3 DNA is TGTGCTAGCAGCTTAGGACAGGGGTGGGACAATGAGCAGTTCTTC. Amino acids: CASSLGQGWDNEQFF.

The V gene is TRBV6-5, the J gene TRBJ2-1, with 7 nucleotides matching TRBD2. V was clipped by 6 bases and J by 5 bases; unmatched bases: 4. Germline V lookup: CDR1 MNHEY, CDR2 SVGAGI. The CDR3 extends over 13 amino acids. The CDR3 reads CASRRERDNEQFF. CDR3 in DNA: TGTGCCAGCAGGCGGGAGCGAGACAATGAGCAGTTCTTC.

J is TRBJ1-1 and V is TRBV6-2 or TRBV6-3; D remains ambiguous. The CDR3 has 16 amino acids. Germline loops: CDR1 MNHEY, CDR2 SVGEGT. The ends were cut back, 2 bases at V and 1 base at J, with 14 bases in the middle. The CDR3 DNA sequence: TGTGCCAGCAGTTACCCGCCGAGATCTTCGAACACTGAAGCTTTCTTT. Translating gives CASSYPPRSSNTEAFF.

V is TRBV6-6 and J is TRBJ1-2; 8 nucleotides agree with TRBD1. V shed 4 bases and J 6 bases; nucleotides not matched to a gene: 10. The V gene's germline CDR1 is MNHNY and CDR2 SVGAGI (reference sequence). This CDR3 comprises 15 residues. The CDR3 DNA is TGTGCCAGCAGTTCCCGGGACAGGTTTATCGATGGCTACACCTTC. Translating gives CASSSRDRFIDGYTF.

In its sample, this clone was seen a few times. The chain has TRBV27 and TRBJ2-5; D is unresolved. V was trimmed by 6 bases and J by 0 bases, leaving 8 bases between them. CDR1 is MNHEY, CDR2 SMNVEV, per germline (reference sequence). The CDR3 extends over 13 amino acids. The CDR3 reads CASREFNQETQYF. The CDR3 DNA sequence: TGTGCCAGCAGGGAGTTCAACCAAGAGACCCAGTACTTC.

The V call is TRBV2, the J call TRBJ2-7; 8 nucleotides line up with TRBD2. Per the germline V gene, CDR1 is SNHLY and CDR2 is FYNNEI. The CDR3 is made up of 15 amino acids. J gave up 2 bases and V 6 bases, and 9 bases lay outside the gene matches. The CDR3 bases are TGTGCCAGCAGGTACATAGCGGGAAGAGCCTACGAGCAGTACTTC. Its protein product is CASRYIAGRAYEQYF.

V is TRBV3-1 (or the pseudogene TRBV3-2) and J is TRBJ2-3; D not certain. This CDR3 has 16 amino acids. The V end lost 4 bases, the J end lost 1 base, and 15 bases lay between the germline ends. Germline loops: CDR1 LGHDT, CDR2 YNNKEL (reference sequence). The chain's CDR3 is CASSPSKALRTDTQYF. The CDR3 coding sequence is TGTGCCAGCAGCCCCTCGAAAGCCCTACGCACAGATACGCAGTATTTT.

The DNA of the CDR3 is TGCGCCAGCAGCTCGGAGGCAGGGGTTAGTGAGCAGTACTTC. Amino acid sequence: CASSSEAGVSEQYF. The chain employs TRBV5-1 and TRBJ2-7; weak D call: TRBD1 (6 bases). Germline CDR1 and CDR2: SGHRS and YFSETQ. Trimming pared 3 bases from V and 7 bases from J, leaving 17 bases between. The CDR3 has 14 amino acids.